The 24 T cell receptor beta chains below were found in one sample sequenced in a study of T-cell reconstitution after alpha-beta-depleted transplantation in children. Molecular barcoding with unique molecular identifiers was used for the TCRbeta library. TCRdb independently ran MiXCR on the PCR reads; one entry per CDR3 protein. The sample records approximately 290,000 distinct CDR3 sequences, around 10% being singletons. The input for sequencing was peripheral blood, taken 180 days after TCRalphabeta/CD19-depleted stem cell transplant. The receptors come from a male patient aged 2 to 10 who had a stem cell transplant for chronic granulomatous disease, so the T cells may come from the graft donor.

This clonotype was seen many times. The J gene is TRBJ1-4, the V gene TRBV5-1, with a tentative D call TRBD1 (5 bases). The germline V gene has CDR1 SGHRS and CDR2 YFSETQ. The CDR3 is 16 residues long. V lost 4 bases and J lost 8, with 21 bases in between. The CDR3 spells CASSPNQGERSEKLFF. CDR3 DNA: TGCGCCAGCAGCCCCAATCAGGGAGAGAGGAGCGAAAAACTGTTTTTT.

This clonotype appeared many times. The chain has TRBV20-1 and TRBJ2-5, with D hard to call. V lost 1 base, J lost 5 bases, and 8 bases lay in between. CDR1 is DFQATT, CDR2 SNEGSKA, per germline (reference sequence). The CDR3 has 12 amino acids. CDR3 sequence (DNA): TGCAGTGCTAGAGCCCTGGGGGAGACCCAGTACTTC. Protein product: CSARALGETQYF.

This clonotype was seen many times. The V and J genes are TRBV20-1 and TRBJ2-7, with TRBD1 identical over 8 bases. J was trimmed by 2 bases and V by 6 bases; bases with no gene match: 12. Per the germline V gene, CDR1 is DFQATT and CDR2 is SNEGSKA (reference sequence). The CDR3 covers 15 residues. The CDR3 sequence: CSARQGLSSTYEQYF. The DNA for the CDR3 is TGCAGTGCCCGACAGGGGTTATCCTCTACCTACGAGCAGTACTTC.

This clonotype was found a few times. Here the CDR3 reads CASSPKTDLPNYGYTF. Here the CDR3 DNA reads TGTGCCAGCTCACCCAAGACAGATCTTCCCAACTATGGCTACACCTTC. The chain has TRBV18 and TRBJ1-2; maybe TRBD1 (5 bases). The CDR3 covers 16 residues. Per germline, CDR1 KGHSH and CDR2 LQKENI. Deletions cut 3 bases from V and 2 bases from J, with 16 bases between.

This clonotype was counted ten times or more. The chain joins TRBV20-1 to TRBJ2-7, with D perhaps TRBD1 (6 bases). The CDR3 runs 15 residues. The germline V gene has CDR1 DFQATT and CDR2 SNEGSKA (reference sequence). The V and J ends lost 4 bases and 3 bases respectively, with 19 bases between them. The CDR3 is CSAIPRGSGHYEQYF. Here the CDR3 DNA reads TGCAGTGCTATCCCCCGCGGCTCGGGACACTACGAGCAGTACTTC.

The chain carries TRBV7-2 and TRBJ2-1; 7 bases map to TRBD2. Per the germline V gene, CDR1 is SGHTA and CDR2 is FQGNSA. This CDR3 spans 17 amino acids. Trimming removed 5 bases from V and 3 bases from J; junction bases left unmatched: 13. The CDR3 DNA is TGTGCCAGCAGCATCCGACTAGCACAAACCTTCTACAATGAGCAGTTCTTC. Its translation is CASSIRLAQTFYNEQFF.

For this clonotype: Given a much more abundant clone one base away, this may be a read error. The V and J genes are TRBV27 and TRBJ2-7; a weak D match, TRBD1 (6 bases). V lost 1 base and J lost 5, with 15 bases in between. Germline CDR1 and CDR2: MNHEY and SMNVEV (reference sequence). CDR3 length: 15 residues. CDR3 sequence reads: CASSLFGTWLHEQYF. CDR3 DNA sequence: TGTGCCAGCAGTTTATTTGGGACATGGTTACACGAGCAGTACTTC.

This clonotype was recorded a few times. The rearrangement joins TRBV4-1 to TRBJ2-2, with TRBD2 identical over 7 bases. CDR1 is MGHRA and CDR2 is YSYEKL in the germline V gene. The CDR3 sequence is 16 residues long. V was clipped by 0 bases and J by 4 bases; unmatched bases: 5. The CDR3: CASSQDAGAVTGELFF. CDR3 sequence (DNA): TGCGCCAGCAGCCAAGATGCGGGAGCGGTCACCGGGGAGCTGTTTTTT.

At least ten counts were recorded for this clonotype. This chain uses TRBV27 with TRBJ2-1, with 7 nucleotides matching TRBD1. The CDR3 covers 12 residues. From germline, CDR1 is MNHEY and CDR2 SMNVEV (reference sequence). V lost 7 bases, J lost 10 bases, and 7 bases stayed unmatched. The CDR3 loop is CASNRGRSEQFF. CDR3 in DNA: TGTGCCAGCAACAGGGGTAGGTCGGAGCAGTTCTTC.

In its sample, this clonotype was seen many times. CDR3 sequence: CASSVGGRGLSGTEAFF. CDR3 DNA: TGTGCCAGCAGTGTAGGGGGCAGGGGCCTGTCCGGCACTGAAGCTTTCTTT. V is TRBV28 and J is TRBJ1-1; 7 bases match TRBD1. V was clipped by 5 bases and J by 4 bases; unmatched bases: 16. There are 17 residues in the CDR3. Germline lookup yields CDR1 MDHEN and CDR2 SYDVKM.

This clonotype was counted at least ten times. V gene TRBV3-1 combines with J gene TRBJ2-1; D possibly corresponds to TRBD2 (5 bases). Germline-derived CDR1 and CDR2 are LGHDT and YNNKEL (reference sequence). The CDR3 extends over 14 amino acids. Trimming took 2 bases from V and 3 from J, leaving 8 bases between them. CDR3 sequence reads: CASSQIGGYNEQFF. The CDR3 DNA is TGTGCCAGCAGCCAAATAGGAGGCTACAATGAGCAGTTCTTC.

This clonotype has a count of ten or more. The CDR3 DNA sequence: TGCAAGATTAATAACGTGCAGCCAAGAGAAAAACTGTTTTTT. Protein: CKINNVQPREKLFF. The genes are TRBV20-1 and TRBJ1-4; D is uncertain. Germline V lookup: CDR1 DFQATT, CDR2 SNEGSKA (reference sequence). This CDR3 contains 14 residues.

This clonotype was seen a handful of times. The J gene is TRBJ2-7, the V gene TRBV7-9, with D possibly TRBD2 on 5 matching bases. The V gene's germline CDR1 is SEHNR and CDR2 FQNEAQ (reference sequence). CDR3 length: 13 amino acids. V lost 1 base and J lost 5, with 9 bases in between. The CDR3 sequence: CASSLVRVHEQYF. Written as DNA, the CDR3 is TGTGCCAGCAGCTTAGTGAGGGTTCACGAGCAGTACTTC.

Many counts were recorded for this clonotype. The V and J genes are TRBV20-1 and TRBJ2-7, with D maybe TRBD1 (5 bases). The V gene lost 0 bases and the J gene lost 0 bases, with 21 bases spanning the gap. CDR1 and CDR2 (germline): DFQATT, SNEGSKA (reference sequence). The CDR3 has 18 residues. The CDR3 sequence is CSARDPFWWGGTSYEQYF. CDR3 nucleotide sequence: TGCAGTGCTAGAGATCCCTTCTGGTGGGGCGGAACCTCCTACGAGCAGTACTTC.

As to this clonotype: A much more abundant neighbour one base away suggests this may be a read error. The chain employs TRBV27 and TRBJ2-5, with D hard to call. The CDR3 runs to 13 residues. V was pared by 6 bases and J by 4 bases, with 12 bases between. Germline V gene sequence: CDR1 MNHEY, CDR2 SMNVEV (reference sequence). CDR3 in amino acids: CASSNSGGETQYF. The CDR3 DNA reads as TGTGCCAGCAGCAACAGTGGTGGAGAGACCCAGTACTTC.

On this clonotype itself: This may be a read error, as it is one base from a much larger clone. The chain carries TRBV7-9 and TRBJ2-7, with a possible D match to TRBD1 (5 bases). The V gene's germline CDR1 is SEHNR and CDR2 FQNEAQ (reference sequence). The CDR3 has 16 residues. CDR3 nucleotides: TGTGCCAGCAGCTCCTACTTCCCTGACAGTTCCTACAAGCAGTACTTC. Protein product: CASSSYFPDSSYKQYF.

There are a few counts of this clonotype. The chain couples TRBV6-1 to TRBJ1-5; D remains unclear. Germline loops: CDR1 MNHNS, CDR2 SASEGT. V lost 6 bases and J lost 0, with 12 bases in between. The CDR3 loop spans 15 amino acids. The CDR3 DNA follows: TGTGCCAGCAGGCGACGGAACTATAGCAATCAGCCCCAGCATTTT. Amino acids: CASRRRNYSNQPQHF.

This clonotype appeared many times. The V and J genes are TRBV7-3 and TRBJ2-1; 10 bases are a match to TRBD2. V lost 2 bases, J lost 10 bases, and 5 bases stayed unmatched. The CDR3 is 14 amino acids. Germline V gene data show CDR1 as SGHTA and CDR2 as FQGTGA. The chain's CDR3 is CASSLLRTSGEQFF. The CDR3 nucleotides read TGTGCCAGCAGCTTACTCCGGACTAGCGGAGAGCAGTTCTTC. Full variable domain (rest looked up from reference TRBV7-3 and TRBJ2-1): GAGVSQTPSNKVTEKGKYVELRCDPISGHTALYWYRQSLGQGPEFLIYFQGTGAADDSGLPNDRFFAVRPEGSVSTLKIQRTERGDSAVYLCASSLLRTSGEQFFGPGTRLTVL.

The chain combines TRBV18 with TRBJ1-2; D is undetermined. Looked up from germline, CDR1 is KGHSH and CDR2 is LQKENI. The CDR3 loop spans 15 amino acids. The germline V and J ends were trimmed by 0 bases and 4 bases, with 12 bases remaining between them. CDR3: CASSPPQVAGYGYTF. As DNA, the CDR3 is TGTGCCAGCTCACCACCGCAGGTCGCCGGCTATGGCTACACCTTC.

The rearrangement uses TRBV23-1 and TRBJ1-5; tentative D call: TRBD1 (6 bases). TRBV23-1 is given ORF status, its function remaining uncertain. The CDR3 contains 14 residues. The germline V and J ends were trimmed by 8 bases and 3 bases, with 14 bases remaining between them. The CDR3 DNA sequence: TGCGCCAGCGGACGACAGGTGTCCAATCAGCCCCAGCATTTT. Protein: CASGRQVSNQPQHF.

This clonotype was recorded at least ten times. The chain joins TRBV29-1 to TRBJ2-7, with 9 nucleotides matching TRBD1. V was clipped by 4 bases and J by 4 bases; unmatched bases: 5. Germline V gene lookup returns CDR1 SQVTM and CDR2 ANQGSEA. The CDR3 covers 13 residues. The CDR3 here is CSVVGQGKYEQYF. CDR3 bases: TGCAGCGTTGTTGGACAGGGGAAGTACGAGCAGTACTTC.

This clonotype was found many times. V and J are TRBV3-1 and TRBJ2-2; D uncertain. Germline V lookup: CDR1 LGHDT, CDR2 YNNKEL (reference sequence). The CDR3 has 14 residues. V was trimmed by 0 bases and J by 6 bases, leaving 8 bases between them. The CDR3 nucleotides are TGTGCCAGCAGCCAAGAGGTCCCCCCCGGGGAGCTGTTTTTT. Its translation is CASSQEVPPGELFF.

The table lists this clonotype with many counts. CDR3 amino acids: CSVDRGNVETQYF. CDR3 DNA sequence: TGCAGCGTGGACAGGGGAAATGTAGAGACCCAGTACTTC. The rearrangement joins TRBV29-1 to TRBJ2-5, with 9 bases that match TRBD1. The V segment lost 6 bases and the J segment 4 bases; nucleotides outside the gene matches: 6. Germline V CDR1 and CDR2: SQVTM, ANQGSEA. The CDR3 covers 13 residues.

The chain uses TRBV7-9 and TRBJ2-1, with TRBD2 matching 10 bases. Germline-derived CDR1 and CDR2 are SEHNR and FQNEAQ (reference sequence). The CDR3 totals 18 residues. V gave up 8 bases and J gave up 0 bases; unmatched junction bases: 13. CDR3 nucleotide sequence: TGTGCCAGCGCCCACGGGGCTAGCGGGGGACACTCCTACAATGAGCAGTTCTTC. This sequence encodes CASAHGASGGHSYNEQFF.